The 32 T cell receptor beta chains presented below share a single source sample, sequenced in a study of cytomegalovirus exposure and HLA in healthy donors. The data were produced by immunoSEQ multiplex PCR, yet TCRdb's version contains in-frame clones alone and is incomplete. The sample has some 170,000 clones; just under 85% are singletons. The sequenced sample consisted of PBMCs. These receptors came from a man aged 25-45 years in good health and CMV-seropositive.

The CDR3: CASSYGAGEYEQYF. The CDR3 DNA is TGTGCCAGCAGTTACGGAGCAGGGGAATACGAGCAGTACTTC. The chain recombines TRBV6-5 with TRBJ2-7; weak D call: TRBD1 (6 bases). Germline CDR1 is MNHEY and CDR2 is SVGAGI. Trimming removed 2 bases from V and 4 bases from J, with 12 bases in between. The CDR3 has 14 amino acids.

Only one count was recorded for this clone. V gene TRBV27 combines with J gene TRBJ2-5; 10 bases are a match to TRBD2. The CDR3 spans 14 residues. Germline V CDR1 and CDR2: MNHEY, SMNVEV (reference sequence). The CDR3 is CASGSGGGRGTQYF. The CDR3 DNA reads as TGTGCATCAGGGAGCGGGGGGGGGAGGGGGACCCAGTACTTC.

The gene calls are TRBV4-3 and TRBJ2-2, with TRBD2 matching 9 bases. The CDR3 covers 16 residues. Trimming cost V 5 bases and J 4 bases; bases outside gene matches: 8. From germline, CDR1 is LGHNA and CDR2 YSLEER. CDR3 DNA: TGCGCCAGCAGCAGCCTTAGCGGGGGTTTCACCGGGGAGCTGTTTTTT. Translated: CASSSLSGGFTGELFF.

The rearrangement joins TRBV7-9 to TRBJ2-7; the match to TRBD1 covers 11 bases. This CDR3 comprises 15 residues. Germline V gene sequence: CDR1 SEHNR, CDR2 FQNEAQ (reference sequence). V lost 5 bases, J lost 4 bases, and 7 bases stayed unmatched. DNA of the CDR3: TGTGCCAGCAGCCAACCGGACAGGGGGCGTTACGAGCAGTACTTC. As protein: CASSQPDRGRYEQYF.

This rearrangement joins TRBV7-8 to TRBJ1-4; D gene uncertain. Germline-derived CDR1 and CDR2 are SGHVS and FQNEAQ. This CDR3 has 13 amino acids. V lost 0 bases and J 8 bases, leaving 7 bases between the germline ends. The CDR3 reads CASSLAGVEKLFF. CDR3 sequence (DNA): TGTGCCAGCAGCTTAGCAGGAGTCGAAAAACTGTTTTTT.

This clone was recorded once. V gene TRBV27 combines with J gene TRBJ2-7, with D possibly TRBD1 on 6 matching bases. The CDR3 length is 14 residues. V dropped 6 bases and J dropped 0 bases, with 12 bases sitting between them. Germline CDR1 and CDR2: MNHEY and SMNVEV (reference sequence). Here the CDR3 DNA reads TGTGCCAGCAGCATCGCCAGGGGCTCCTACGAGCAGTACTTC. This gives the protein CASSIARGSYEQYF.

J is TRBJ2-2 and V is TRBV5-6; tentative D call: TRBD2 (6 bases). The CDR3 loop spans 12 amino acids. CDR1 is SGHDT and CDR2 is YYEEEE in the germline V gene. V was trimmed by 3 bases and J by 9 bases, leaving 9 bases between them. The CDR3 loop is CASSSSVRELFF. For the CDR3, the DNA is TGTGCCAGCAGCTCTAGCGTCAGGGAGCTGTTTTTT.

This clone was counted once. The chain employs TRBV10-3 and TRBJ2-1, with D perhaps matching TRBD1 (6 bases). The CDR3 runs 14 residues. In germline, CDR1 is ENHRY, CDR2 SYGVKD. V shed 2 bases and J shed 10 bases, with 15 bases lying between them. The CDR3 reads CAISEGVGAWEQFF. The CDR3 DNA follows: TGTGCCATCAGTGAGGGGGTGGGGGCATGGGAGCAGTTCTTC.

J is TRBJ2-7 and V is TRBV6-5; 8 bases fit TRBD1. V trimming: 1 base; J trimming: 5 bases; junction bases outside the gene matches: 7. This CDR3 has 15 amino acids. The germline gives CDR1 MNHEY, CDR2 SVGAGI. The CDR3 DNA follows: TGTGCCAGCAGTTACTACGGACAGGGTAGGGACGAGCAGTACTTC. It encodes CASSYYGQGRDEQYF.

V and J are TRBV7-9 and TRBJ2-1; 15 nucleotides line up with TRBD2. V trimming: 4 bases; J trimming: 2 bases; junction bases outside the gene matches: 6. Germline CDR1 and CDR2: SEHNR and FQNEAQ (reference sequence). The CDR3 extends over 18 amino acids. In nucleotides, the CDR3 is TGTGCCAGCAGCTCCGGACTAGCGGGGGGGGACACCTACAATGAGCAGTTCTTC. It encodes CASSSGLAGGDTYNEQFF.

The rearrangement links TRBV4-3 to TRBJ2-1; TRBD2 agrees at 7 bases. Trimming cost V 4 bases and J 6 bases; bases outside gene matches: 15. CDR1 LGHNA and CDR2 YSLEER come from the germline V gene. The CDR3 contains 17 residues. CDR3 nucleotides: TGCGCCAGCAGCCGACTCGGACTAGGAGGTTCATCCAATGAGCAGTTCTTC. Translating it yields CASSRLGLGGSSNEQFF.

The chain is built from TRBV2 and TRBJ1-2; D may be TRBD1 (6 bases). Deletions cut 6 bases from V and 4 bases from J, with 18 bases between. CDR1 and CDR2 from the germline V gene are SNHLY and FYNNEI. CDR3 length: 15 residues. The CDR3 DNA is TGTGCCAGCAGCGCTTTGGGGGCGCCTGGCTATGGCTACACCTTC. It codes for CASSALGAPGYGYTF.

The chain combines TRBV4-3 with TRBJ1-5; D is undetermined. With 1 base removed from V and 3 bases from J, the gap between germline ends came to 4 bases. The CDR3 runs 13 residues. Germline V gene sequence: CDR1 LGHNA, CDR2 YSLEER. CDR3 coding DNA: TGCGCCAGCAGCCAAGTTCTCAATCAGCCCCAGCATTTT. It translates to CASSQVLNQPQHF.

This chain uses TRBV7-2 with TRBJ2-7, with 9 nucleotides matching TRBD2. CDR3 length equals 13 residues. The junction had 5 bases not matched to a gene; V was cut back by 4 bases and J by 7 bases. Germline assignment: CDR1 SGHTA and CDR2 FQGNSA. The CDR3 coding sequence is TGTGCCAGCAGCTCAAGAGCGGGGGGAGAGCAGTACTTC. It specifies CASSSRAGGEQYF.

In this sample, this clone turned up once. The chain combines TRBV5-1 with TRBJ1-1, with D unclear. Looked up from germline, CDR1 is SGHRS and CDR2 is YFSETQ. The CDR3 has 15 amino acids. Trimming cost V 1 base and J 4 bases, with 14 bases left between them. The CDR3 bases are TGCGCCAGCAGCTTGAGAGGCAAGAGGTCCACTGAAGCTTTCTTT. Translated, it gives CASSLRGKRSTEAFF.

The V call is TRBV29-1, the J call TRBJ2-4; TRBD1 matches at 7 bases. V lost 2 bases, J lost 7 bases, and 5 bases stayed unmatched. There are 13 residues in the CDR3. In germline, CDR1 is SQVTM, CDR2 ANQGSEA. CDR3 protein: CSVEKQGSNIQYF. Here the CDR3 DNA reads TGCAGCGTTGAAAAACAGGGGTCCAACATTCAGTACTTC.

The V call is TRBV2, the J call TRBJ2-5, with TRBD1 matching over 11 bases. The V and J ends lost 7 bases and 4 bases, in that order; junction bases with no gene match: 2. The length of the CDR3 is 13 residues. The germline gives CDR1 SNHLY, CDR2 FYNNEI. The CDR3 region is CASTGTGGETQYF. The CDR3 DNA sequence: TGTGCCAGCACCGGGACAGGGGGAGAGACCCAGTACTTC.

V usage is TRBV25-1 and J usage is TRBJ2-3, with D possibly being TRBD2 (7 bases). Per germline, CDR1 MGHDK and CDR2 SYGVNS. V lost 3 bases to trimming and J lost 4 bases, with 11 bases between them. The CDR3 is made up of 14 amino acids. The CDR3 bases are TGTGCCAGCAGTGATACAGGGAGGGCAGATACGCAGTATTTT. This encodes CASSDTGRADTQYF.

This chain uses TRBV5-6 with TRBJ2-7, with 12 bases identical to TRBD2. CDR3 length equals 14 residues. The germline gives CDR1 SGHDT, CDR2 YYEEEE. The V and J ends lost 4 bases and 1 base, in that order; junction bases with no gene match: 0. CDR3 coding DNA: TGTGCCAGCAGCCTAGCGGGGGGGTCCTACGAGCAGTACTTC. Translation gives CASSLAGGSYEQYF.

This chain connects TRBV18 to TRBJ1-3; D is uncertain. V was trimmed by 3 bases and J by 4 bases, leaving 10 bases between them. Germline V gives CDR1 KGHSH, CDR2 LQKENI. The CDR3 totals 14 residues. CDR3 nucleotide sequence: TGTGCCAGCTCACCGGCTTCCGTGGGAAACACCATATATTTT. It is translated as CASSPASVGNTIYF.

This clone has a handful of counts. The rearrangement links TRBV19 to TRBJ1-6, with D maybe TRBD1 (6 bases). Germline V gene sequence: CDR1 LNHDA, CDR2 SQIVND (reference sequence). This CDR3 contains 17 residues. V was clipped by 1 base and J by 5 bases, with 15 bases between them. As DNA, the CDR3 is TGTGCCAGTAGTATAGCGTCCAGGGGACGGGATAATTCACCCCTCCACTTT. Its protein product is CASSIASRGRDNSPLHF.

The rearrangement uses TRBV4-3 and TRBJ2-7, with 12 positions matching TRBD2. With V trimmed by 4 bases and J by 4 bases, 11 bases remained unmatched. The germline CDR1 and CDR2 sequences are LGHNA and YSLEER. The CDR3 is made up of 17 amino acids. The CDR3, as DNA: TGCGCCAGCAGCCGCCTCGACTCTAGCGGGGGGGCGTACGAGCAGTACTTC. It translates to CASSRLDSSGGAYEQYF.

This clone was detected only once. The J gene is TRBJ2-1, the V gene TRBV6-1; 10 nucleotides agree with TRBD2. This CDR3 has 16 residues. Germline trimming cut 1 base from V and 8 bases from J; bases unmatched to any gene: 8. Germline loops: CDR1 MNHNS, CDR2 SASEGT. Here the CDR3 reads CASSEEGSGGRDEQFF. The CDR3 DNA is TGTGCCAGCAGTGAAGAAGGTAGCGGGGGGCGGGATGAGCAGTTCTTC.

The V call is TRBV10-3, the J call TRBJ2-3, with 9 bases lining up with TRBD2. The CDR3 has 13 amino acids. Germline CDR1 and CDR2: ENHRY and SYGVKD. V gave up 2 bases and J gave up 6 bases; unmatched junction bases: 0. CDR3 amino acids: CAISEGLADTQYF. CDR3 sequence (DNA): TGTGCCATCAGTGAGGGACTAGCGGATACGCAGTATTTT.

The chain is built from TRBV18 and TRBJ2-7, with D hard to call. Germline V gene lookup returns CDR1 KGHSH and CDR2 LQKENI. Trimming cost V 3 bases and J 4 bases, with 7 bases left between them. The CDR3 extends over 12 amino acids. The CDR3 loop is CASSPTPYEQYF. DNA of the CDR3: TGTGCCAGCTCACCTACACCGTACGAGCAGTACTTC.

The chain links TRBV5-1 to TRBJ2-7; a weak D match, TRBD1 (6 bases). Germline V CDR1 and CDR2: SGHRS, YFSETQ. This CDR3 comprises 16 residues. V dropped 1 base and J dropped 4 bases, with 18 bases sitting between them. DNA of the CDR3: TGCGCCAGCAGCTTGATTCGGAGAGGGGGAGAATACGAGCAGTACTTC. It encodes CASSLIRRGGEYEQYF.

About this clone: In the same sample, other DNA sequences code for this CDR3. The rearrangement links TRBV9 to TRBJ1-2; TRBD1 is a possible D gene (5 bases). The V gene's germline CDR1 is SGDLS and CDR2 YYNGEE. V lost 0 bases and J lost 4, with 7 bases in between. The CDR3 is 13 amino acids. CDR3 residues: CASSVATGYGYTF. The CDR3 nucleotides read TGTGCCAGCAGCGTAGCTACAGGCTATGGCTACACCTTC.

V and J are TRBV7-2 and TRBJ2-1; 9 nucleotides align to TRBD2. V lost 0 bases and J lost 8; bases outside the gene matches: 5. Germline CDR1 reads SGHTA; CDR2 reads FQGNSA. The CDR3 length is 15 residues. The CDR3 region has the DNA TGTGCCAGCAGCTTAGCGCTAGCGGGGCACGATGAGCAGTTCTTC. Translated, it gives CASSLALAGHDEQFF. The full variable domain, with the rest looked up from reference TRBV7-2 and TRBJ2-1, is GAGVSQSPSNKVTEKGKDVELRCDPISGHTALYWYRQSLGQGLEFLIYFQGNSAPDKSGLPSDRFSAERTGGSVSTLTIQRTQQEDSAVYLCASSLALAGHDEQFFGPGTRLTVL.

The chain links TRBV7-2 to TRBJ1-2; 7 positions agree with TRBD1. The germline V gene has CDR1 SGHTA and CDR2 FQGNSA. The CDR3 runs to 14 residues. V was pared by 5 bases and J by 7 bases, with 10 bases of the junction left unmatched. CDR3 loop: CASSRTTGAGGYTF. CDR3 bases: TGTGCCAGCAGCCGAACCACAGGGGCGGGTGGCTACACCTTC.

The V gene is TRBV9, the J gene TRBJ1-1; the D gene is possibly TRBD1 (5 bases). The V end lost 2 bases, the J end lost 5 bases, and 28 bases lay between the germline ends. Germline CDR1 reads SGDLS; CDR2 reads YYNGEE. This CDR3 comprises 19 residues. The CDR3 sequence: CASSVSIRGEERVGTEAFF. CDR3 DNA sequence: TGTGCCAGCAGCGTCTCCATTCGGGGGGAGGAAAGGGTGGGGACTGAAGCTTTCTTT.

This clone was counted between two and nine times. The J gene is TRBJ1-1, the V gene TRBV7-8; tentative D call: TRBD1 (6 bases). From germline, CDR1 is SGHVS and CDR2 FQNEAQ. This CDR3 is 15 amino acids long. Trimming took 5 bases from V and 4 from J, leaving 17 bases between them. The CDR3 DNA reads TGTGCCAGCAGCCCCTACGTTACAGGGAGCACTGAAGCTTTCTTT. Protein product: CASSPYVTGSTEAFF.

J is TRBJ2-7 and V is TRBV10-3; the match to TRBD1 covers 9 bases. This CDR3 has 14 residues. The V gene end was trimmed by 6 bases and the J gene end by 2 bases; junction bases not matched to a gene: 5. Germline values: CDR1 ENHRY, CDR2 SYGVKD. The CDR3 is CAIRPQGATYEQYF. Here the CDR3 DNA reads TGTGCCATCAGGCCACAGGGGGCTACCTACGAGCAGTACTTC.